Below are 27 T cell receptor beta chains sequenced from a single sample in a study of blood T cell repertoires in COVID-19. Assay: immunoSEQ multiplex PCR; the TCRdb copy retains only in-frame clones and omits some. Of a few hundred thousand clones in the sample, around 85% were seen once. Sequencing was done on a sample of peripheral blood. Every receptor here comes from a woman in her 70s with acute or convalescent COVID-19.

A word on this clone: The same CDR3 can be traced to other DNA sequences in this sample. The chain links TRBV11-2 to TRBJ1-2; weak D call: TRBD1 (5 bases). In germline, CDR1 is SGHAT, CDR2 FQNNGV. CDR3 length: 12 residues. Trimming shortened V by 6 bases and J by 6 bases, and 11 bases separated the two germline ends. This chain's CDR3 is CASSWGGDGYTF. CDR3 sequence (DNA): TGTGCCAGCAGTTGGGGAGGGGATGGCTACACCTTC. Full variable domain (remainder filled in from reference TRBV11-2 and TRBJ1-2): EAGVAQSPRYKIIEKRQSVAFWCNPISGHATLYWYQQILGQGPKLLIQFQNNGVVDDSQLPKDRFSAERLKGVDSTLKIQPAKLEDSAVYLCASSWGGDGYTFGSGTRLTVV.

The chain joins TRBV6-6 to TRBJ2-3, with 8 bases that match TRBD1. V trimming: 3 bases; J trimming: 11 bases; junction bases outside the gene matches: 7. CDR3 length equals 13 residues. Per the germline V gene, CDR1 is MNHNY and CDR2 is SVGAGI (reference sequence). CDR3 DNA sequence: TGTGCCAGCAGTTATCAGGGGGCACTCCTGCAGTATTTT. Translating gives CASSYQGALLQYF.

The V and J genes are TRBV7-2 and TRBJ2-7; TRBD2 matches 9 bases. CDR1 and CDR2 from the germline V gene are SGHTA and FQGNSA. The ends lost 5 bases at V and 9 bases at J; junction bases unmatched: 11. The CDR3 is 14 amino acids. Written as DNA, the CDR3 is TGTGCCAGCAGCCAAGCGGGGGGTCCTCGGCGGCAGTACTTC. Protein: CASSQAGGPRRQYF. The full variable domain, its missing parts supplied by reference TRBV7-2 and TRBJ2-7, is GAGVSQSPSNKVTEKGKDVELRCDPISGHTALYWYRQSLGQGLEFLIYFQGNSAPDKSGLPSDRFSAERTGGSVSTLTIQRTQQEDSAVYLCASSQAGGPRRQYFGPGTRLTVT.

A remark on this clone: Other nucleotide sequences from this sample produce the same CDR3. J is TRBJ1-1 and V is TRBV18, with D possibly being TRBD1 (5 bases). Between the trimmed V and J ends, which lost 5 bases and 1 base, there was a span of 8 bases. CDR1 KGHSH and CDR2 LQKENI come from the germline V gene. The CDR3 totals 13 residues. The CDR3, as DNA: TGTGCCAGCTCAAGGCAGGGGAACACTGAAGCTTTCTTT. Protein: CASSRQGNTEAFF.

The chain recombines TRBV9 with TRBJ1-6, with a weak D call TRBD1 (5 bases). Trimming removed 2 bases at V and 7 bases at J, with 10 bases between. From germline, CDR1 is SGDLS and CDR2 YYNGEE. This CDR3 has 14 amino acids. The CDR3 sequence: CASSVQGTNSPLHF. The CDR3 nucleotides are TGTGCCAGCAGCGTTCAGGGAACGAATTCACCCCTCCACTTT.

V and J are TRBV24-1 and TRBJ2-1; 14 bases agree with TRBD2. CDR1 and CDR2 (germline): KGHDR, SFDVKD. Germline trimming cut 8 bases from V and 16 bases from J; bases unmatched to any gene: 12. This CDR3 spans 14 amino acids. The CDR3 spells CATKGLAGAPGPFF. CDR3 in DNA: TGTGCCACCAAGGGACTAGCGGGGGCCCCCGGACCCTTCTTC.

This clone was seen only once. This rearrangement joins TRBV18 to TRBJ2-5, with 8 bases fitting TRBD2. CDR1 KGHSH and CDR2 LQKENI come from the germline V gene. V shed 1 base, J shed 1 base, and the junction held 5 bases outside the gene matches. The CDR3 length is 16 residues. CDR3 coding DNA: TGTGCCAGCTCACCACGGCGGGGGGATACCCAAGAGACCCAGTACTTC. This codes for CASSPRRGDTQETQYF. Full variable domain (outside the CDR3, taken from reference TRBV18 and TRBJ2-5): NAGVMQNPRHLVRRRGQEARLRCSPMKGHSHVYWYRQLPEEGLKFMVYLQKENIIDESGMPKERFSAEFPKEGPSILRIQQVVRGDSAAYFCASSPRRGDTQETQYFGPGTRLLVL.

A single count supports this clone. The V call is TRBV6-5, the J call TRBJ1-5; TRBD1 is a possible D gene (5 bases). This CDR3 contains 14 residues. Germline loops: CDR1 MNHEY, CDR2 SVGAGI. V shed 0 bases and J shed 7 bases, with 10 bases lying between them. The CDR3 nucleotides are TGTGCCAGCAGTTACTCGGGGCCAGCCCAGCCCCAGCATTTT. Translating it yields CASSYSGPAQPQHF.

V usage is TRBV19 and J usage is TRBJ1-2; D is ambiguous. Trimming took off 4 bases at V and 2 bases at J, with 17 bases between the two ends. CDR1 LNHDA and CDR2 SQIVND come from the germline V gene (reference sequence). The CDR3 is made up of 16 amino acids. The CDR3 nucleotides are TGTGCCAGTAGTACCCTCACCGGGAGGGCAAACTATGGCTACACCTTC. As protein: CASSTLTGRANYGYTF.

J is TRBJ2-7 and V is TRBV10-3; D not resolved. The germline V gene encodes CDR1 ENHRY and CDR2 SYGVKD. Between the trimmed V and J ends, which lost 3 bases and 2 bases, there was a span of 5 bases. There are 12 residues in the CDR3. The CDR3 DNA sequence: TGTGCCATCAGTGACCAGGCCTACGAGCAGTACTTC. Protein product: CAISDQAYEQYF.

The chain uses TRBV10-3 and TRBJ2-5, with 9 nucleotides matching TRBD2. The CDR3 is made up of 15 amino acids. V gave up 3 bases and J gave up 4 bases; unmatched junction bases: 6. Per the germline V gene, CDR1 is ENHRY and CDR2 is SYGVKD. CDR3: CAISEGGGVGETQYF. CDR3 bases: TGTGCCATCAGTGAAGGCGGGGGGGTAGGAGAGACCCAGTACTTC.

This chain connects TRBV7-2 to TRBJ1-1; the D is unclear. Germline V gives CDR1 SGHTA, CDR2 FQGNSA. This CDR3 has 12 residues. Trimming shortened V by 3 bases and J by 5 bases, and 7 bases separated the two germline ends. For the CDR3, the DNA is TGTGCCAGCAGCTTTCCAAATACTGAAGCTTTCTTT. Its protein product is CASSFPNTEAFF.

The CDR3 loop is CASSSKPQGGTQYF. The CDR3 DNA is TGTGCCAGCAGCTCGAAACCCCAAGGAGGTACGCAGTATTTT. V is TRBV7-3 and J is TRBJ2-3; a weak D match, TRBD2 (5 bases). CDR1 is SGHTA and CDR2 is FQGTGA in the germline V gene. The CDR3 covers 14 residues. The V gene lost 4 bases and the J gene lost 8 bases, with 16 bases spanning the gap.

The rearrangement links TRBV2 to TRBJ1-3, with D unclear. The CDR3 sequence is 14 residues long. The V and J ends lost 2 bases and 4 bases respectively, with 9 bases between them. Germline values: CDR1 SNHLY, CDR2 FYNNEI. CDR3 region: CASSEIYRGNTIYF. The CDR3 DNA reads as TGTGCCAGCAGTGAAATCTACAGAGGAAACACCATATATTTT.

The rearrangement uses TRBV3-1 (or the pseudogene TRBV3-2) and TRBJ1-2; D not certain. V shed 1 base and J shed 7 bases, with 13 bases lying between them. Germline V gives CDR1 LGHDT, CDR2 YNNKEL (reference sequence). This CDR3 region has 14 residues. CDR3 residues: CASSQAQRVAGYTF. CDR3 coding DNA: TGTGCCAGCAGCCAAGCGCAGCGTGTGGCTGGCTACACCTTC.

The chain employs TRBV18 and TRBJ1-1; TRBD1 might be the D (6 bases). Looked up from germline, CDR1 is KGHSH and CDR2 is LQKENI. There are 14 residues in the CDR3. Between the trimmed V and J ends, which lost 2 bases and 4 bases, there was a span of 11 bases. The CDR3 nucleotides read TGTGCCAGCTCACCAAGGGGGGGCAGCACTGAAGCTTTCTTT. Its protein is CASSPRGGSTEAFF.

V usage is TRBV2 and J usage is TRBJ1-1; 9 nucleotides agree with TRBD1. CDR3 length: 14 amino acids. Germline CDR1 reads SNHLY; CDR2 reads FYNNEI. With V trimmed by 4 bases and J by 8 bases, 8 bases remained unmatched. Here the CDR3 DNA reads TGTGCCAGCAGTGTACAGGGGGCAGGGGAAGAAGCTTTCTTT. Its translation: CASSVQGAGEEAFF.

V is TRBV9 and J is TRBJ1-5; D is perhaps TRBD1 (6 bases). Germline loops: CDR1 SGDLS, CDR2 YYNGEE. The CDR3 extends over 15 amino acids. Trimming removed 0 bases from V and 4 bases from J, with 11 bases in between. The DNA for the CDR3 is TGTGCCAGCAGCGTAGGGCCAGGGGAAAATCAGCCCCAGCATTTT. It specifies CASSVGPGENQPQHF.

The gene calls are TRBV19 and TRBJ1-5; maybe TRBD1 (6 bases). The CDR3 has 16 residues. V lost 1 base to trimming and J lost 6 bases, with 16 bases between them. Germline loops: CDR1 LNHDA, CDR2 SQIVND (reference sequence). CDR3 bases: TGTGCCAGTAGTATAGGGGACCCCCGAGGGGGTCAGCCCCAGCATTTT. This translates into CASSIGDPRGGQPQHF.

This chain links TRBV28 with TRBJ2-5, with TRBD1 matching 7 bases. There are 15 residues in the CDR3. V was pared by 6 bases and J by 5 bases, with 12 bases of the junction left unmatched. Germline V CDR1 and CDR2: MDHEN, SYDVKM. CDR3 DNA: TGTGCCAGCAGCTCCTCCGGGACAGCCCAGGAGACCCAGTACTTC. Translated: CASSSSGTAQETQYF.

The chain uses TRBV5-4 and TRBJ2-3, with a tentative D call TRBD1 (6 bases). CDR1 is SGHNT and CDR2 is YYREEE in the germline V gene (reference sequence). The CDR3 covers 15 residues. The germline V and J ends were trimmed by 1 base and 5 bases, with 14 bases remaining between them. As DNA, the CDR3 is TGTGCCAGCAGCTTGTCGGGTGTAGGGGGAGATACGCAGTATTTT. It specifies CASSLSGVGGDTQYF.

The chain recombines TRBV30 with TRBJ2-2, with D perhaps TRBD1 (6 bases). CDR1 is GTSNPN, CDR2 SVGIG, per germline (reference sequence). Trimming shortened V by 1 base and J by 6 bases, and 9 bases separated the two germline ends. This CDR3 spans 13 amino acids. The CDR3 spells CAWSAQGSGELFF. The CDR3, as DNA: TGTGCCTGGAGTGCACAGGGTTCCGGGGAGCTGTTTTTT.

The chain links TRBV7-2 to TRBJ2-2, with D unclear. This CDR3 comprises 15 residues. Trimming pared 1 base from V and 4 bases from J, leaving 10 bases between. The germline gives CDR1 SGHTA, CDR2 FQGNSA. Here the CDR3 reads CASSLDRVITGELFF. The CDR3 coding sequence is TGTGCCAGCAGCTTAGACCGAGTGATCACCGGGGAGCTGTTTTTT.

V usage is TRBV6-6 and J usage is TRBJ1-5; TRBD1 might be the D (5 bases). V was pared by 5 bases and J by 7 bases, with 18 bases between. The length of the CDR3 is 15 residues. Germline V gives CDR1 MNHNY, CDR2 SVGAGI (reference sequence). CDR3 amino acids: CASSETPGLGQPQHF. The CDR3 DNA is TGTGCCAGCAGTGAGACCCCAGGGTTGGGACAGCCCCAGCATTTT.

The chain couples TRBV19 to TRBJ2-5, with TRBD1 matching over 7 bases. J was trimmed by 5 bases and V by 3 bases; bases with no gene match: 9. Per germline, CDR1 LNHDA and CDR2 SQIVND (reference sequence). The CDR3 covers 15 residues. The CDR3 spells CASSIPGTVLETQYF. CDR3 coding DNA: TGTGCCAGTAGTATTCCCGGGACAGTTTTGGAGACCCAGTACTTC.

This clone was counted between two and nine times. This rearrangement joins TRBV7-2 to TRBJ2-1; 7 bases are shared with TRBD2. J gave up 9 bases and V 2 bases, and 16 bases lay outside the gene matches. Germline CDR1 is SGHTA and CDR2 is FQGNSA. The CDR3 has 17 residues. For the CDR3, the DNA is TGTGCCAGCAGCTTATTTCCTACTAGGAAGGGAGGGGCTGAGCAGTTCTTC. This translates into CASSLFPTRKGGAEQFF.

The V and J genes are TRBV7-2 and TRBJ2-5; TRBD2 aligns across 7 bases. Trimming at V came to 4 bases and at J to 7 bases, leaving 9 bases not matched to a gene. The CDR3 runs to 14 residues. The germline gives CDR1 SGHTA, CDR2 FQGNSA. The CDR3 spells CASSSFGGGATQYF. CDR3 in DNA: TGTGCCAGCAGCTCGTTTGGCGGGGGAGCGACCCAGTACTTC.